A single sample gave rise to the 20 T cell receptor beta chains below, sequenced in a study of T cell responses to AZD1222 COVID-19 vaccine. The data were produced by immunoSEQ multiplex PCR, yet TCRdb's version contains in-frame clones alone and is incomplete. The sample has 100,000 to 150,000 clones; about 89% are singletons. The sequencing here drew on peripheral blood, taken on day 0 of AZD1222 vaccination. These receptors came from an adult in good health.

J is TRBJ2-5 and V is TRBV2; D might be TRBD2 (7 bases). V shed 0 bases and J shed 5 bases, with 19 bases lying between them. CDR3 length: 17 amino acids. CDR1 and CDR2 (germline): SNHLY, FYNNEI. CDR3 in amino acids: CASSEARTAGRFETQYF. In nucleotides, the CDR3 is TGTGCCAGCAGTGAAGCGCGGACAGCGGGAAGGTTTGAGACCCAGTACTTC.

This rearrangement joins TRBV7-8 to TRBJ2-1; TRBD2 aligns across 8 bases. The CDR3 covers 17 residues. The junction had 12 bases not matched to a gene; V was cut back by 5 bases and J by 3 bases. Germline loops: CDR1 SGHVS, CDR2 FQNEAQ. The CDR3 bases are TGTGCCAGCAGCCTCCGATCACTAGCGGCCGACTACAATGAGCAGTTCTTC. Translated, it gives CASSLRSLAADYNEQFF.

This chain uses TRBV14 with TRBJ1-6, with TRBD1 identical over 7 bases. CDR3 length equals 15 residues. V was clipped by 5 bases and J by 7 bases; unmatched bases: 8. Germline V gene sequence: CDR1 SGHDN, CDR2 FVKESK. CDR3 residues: CASSARQGGNSPLHF. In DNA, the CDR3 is TGTGCCAGCAGCGCACGACAGGGAGGAAATTCACCCCTCCACTTT.

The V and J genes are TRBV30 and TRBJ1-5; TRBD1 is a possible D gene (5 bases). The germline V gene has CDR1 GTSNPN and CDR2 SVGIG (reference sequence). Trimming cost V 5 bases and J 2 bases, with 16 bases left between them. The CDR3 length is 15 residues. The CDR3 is CAWALGQGGNQPQHF. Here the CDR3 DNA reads TGTGCCTGGGCACTCGGCCAAGGGGGCAATCAGCCCCAGCATTTT.

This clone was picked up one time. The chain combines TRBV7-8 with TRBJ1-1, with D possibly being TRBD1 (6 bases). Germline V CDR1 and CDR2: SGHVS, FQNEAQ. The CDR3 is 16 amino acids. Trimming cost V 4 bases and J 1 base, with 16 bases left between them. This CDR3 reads CASSYHRGGGNTEAFF. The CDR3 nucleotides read TGTGCCAGCAGCTACCACCGAGGGGGGGGGAACACTGAAGCTTTCTTT.

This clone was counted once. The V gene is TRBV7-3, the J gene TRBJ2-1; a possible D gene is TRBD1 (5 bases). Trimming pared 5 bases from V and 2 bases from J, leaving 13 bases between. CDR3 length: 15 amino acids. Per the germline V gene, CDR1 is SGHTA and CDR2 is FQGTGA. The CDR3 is CASSPRGSPYNEQFF. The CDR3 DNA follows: TGTGCCAGCAGCCCAAGGGGTTCCCCCTACAATGAGCAGTTCTTC.

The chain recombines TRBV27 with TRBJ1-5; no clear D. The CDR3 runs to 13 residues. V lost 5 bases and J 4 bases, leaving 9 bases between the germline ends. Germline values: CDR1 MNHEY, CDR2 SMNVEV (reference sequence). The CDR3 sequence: CASSLRQNQPQHF. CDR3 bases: TGTGCCAGCAGTCTTCGACAAAATCAGCCCCAGCATTTT.

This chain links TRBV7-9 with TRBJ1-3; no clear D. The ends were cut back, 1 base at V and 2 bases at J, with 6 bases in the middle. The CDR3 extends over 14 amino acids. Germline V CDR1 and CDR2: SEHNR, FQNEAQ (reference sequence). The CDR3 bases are TGTGCCAGCAGCTTAGTCGGAGCTGGAAACACCATATATTTT. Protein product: CASSLVGAGNTIYF.

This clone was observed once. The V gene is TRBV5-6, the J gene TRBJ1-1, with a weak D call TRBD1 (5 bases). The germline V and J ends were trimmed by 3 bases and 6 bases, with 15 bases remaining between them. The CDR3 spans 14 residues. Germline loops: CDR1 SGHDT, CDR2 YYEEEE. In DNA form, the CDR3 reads TGTGCCAGCAGCTGGGGACGGTTCGATGCTGAAGCTTTCTTT. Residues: CASSWGRFDAEAFF.

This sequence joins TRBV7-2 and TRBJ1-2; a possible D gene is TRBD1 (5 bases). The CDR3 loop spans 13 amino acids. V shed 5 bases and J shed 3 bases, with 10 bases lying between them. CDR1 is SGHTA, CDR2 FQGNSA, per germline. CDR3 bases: TGTGCCAGCAGCCTCGGACAATACTATGGCTACACCTTC. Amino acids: CASSLGQYYGYTF.

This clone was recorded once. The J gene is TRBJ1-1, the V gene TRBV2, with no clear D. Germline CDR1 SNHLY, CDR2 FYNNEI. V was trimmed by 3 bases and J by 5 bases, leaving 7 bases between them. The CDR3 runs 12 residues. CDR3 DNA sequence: TGTGCCAGCAGTGACGGGGTTACTGAAGCTTTCTTT. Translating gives CASSDGVTEAFF.

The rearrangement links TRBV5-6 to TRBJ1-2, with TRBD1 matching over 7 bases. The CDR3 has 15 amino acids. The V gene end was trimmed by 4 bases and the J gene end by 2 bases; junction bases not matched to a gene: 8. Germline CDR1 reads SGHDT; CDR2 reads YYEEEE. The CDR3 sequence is CASSAATGWNYGYTF. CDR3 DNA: TGTGCCAGCAGCGCGGCGACAGGGTGGAACTATGGCTACACCTTC.

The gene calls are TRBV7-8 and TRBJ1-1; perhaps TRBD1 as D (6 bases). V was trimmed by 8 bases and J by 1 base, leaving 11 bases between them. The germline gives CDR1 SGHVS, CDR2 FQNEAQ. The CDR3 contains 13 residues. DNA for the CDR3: TGTGCCAGCGGACGACAGGAGAACACTGAAGCTTTCTTT. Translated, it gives CASGRQENTEAFF. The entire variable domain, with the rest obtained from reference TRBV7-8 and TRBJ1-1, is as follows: GAGVSQSPRYKVAKRGQDVALRCDPISGHVSLFWYQQALGQGPEFLTYFQNEAQLDKSGLPSDRFFAERPEGSVSTLKIQRTQQEDSAVYLCASGRQENTEAFFGQGTRLTVV.

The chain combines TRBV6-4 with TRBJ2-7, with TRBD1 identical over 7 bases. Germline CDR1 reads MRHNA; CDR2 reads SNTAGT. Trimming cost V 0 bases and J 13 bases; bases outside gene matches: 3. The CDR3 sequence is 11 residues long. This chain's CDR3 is CASSDSRQGYF. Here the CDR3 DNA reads TGTGCCAGCAGTGACTCCCGACAGGGTTACTTC.

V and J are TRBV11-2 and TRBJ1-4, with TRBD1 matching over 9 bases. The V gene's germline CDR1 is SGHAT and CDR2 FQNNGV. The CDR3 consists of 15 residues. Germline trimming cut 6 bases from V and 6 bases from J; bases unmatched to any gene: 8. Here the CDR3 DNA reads TGTGCCAGCAGGCCGGGACAGGGATTATATGAAAAACTGTTTTTT. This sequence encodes CASRPGQGLYEKLFF. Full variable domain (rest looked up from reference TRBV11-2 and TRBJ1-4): EAGVAQSPRYKIIEKRQSVAFWCNPISGHATLYWYQQILGQGPKLLIQFQNNGVVDDSQLPKDRFSAERLKGVDSTLKIQPAKLEDSAVYLCASRPGQGLYEKLFFGSGTQLSVL.

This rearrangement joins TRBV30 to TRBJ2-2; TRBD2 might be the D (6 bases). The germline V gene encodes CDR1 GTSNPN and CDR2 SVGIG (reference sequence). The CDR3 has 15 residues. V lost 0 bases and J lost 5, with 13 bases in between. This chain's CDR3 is CAWSVPLAGTGELFF. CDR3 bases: TGTGCCTGGAGTGTACCACTAGCAGGGACCGGGGAGCTGTTTTTT.

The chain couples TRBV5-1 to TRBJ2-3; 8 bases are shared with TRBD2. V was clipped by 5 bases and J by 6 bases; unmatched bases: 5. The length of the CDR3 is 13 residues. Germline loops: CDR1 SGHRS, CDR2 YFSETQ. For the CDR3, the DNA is TGCGCCAGCAGAGCTTCGGGAGGGGATACGCAGTATTTT. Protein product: CASRASGGDTQYF.

CDR3 nucleotides: TGTGCCTGGAGTCCGTCGGTTGGGGACCAGCCCCAGCATTTT. Translating gives CAWSPSVGDQPQHF. The rearrangement links TRBV30 to TRBJ1-5, with a weak D call TRBD1 (5 bases). The germline V and J ends were trimmed by 2 bases and 7 bases, with 15 bases remaining between them. The CDR3 runs 14 residues. The V gene's germline CDR1 is GTSNPN and CDR2 SVGIG (reference sequence).

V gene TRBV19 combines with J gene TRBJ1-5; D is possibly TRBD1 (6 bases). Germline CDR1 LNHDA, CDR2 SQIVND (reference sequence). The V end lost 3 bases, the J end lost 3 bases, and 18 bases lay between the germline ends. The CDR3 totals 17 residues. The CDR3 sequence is CASSMPRRQVPNQPQHF. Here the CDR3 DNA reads TGTGCCAGTAGTATGCCCCGCCGACAGGTGCCCAATCAGCCCCAGCATTTT. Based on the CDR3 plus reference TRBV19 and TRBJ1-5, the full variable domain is DGGITQSPKYLFRKEGQNVTLSCEQNLNHDAMYWYRQDPGQGLRLIYYSQIVNDFQKGDIAEGYSVSREKKESFPLTVTSAQKNPTAFYLCASSMPRRQVPNQPQHFGDGTRLSIL.

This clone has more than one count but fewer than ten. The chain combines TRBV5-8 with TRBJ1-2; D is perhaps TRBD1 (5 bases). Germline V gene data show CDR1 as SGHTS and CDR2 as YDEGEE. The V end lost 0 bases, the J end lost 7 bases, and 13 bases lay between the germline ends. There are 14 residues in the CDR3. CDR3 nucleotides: TGTGCCAGCAGCTTGGTGCAGGGACGGGTTGGCTACACCTTC. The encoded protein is CASSLVQGRVGYTF.